A single sample gave rise to the 16 T cell receptor beta chains below, sequenced in a study of OX40 agonist ivuxolimab in advanced cancers. Profiled with immunoSEQ multiplex PCR; TCRdb holds only in-frame clones, not every one. The data hold about 41,000 clones, with more than 75% observed a single time. The sequencing used CD4+ or CD8+ T cells sorted from blood, collected in a trial of the OX40 agonist ivuxolimab. These receptors came from an adult with an advanced solid tumor such as melanoma, head and neck, liver or kidney cancer.

The chain links TRBV15 to TRBJ1-1, with 8 bases aligning to TRBD1. The CDR3 runs to 16 residues. CDR1 and CDR2 (germline): LNHNV, YYDKDF (reference sequence). Germline trimming cut 4 bases from V and 3 bases from J; bases unmatched to any gene: 10. As DNA, the CDR3 is TGTGCCACCAGCATCTTCGCGGGACAGGCGGACACTGAAGCTTTCTTT. It translates to CATSIFAGQADTEAFF.

This clone came up once. This chain joins TRBV19 and TRBJ2-6; the D is unclear. Germline CDR1 reads LNHDA; CDR2 reads SQIVND (reference sequence). The CDR3 has 19 residues. V was clipped by 7 bases and J by 0 bases, with 22 bases between them. This CDR3 is CASTLRAVVAFSGANVLTF. The CDR3, as DNA: TGTGCCAGTACCCTCCGCGCGGTGGTAGCATTCTCTGGGGCCAACGTCCTGACTTTC.

The count of this clone is one. V usage is TRBV5-1 and J usage is TRBJ2-1; 9 bases are shared with TRBD2. J lost 6 bases, V lost 2 bases, and 12 bases had no gene match. The germline CDR1 and CDR2 sequences are SGHRS and YFSETQ. This CDR3 region has 17 residues. Written as DNA, the CDR3 is TGCGCCAGCAGCTTTTTGGGAAGGGTGCGGGAGGGCAATGAGCAGTTCTTC. Its protein is CASSFLGRVREGNEQFF.

The chain employs TRBV4-1 and TRBJ2-4; 10 nucleotides match TRBD1. Germline CDR1 is MGHRA and CDR2 is YSYEKL. The ends lost 5 bases at V and 1 base at J; junction bases unmatched: 11. CDR3 length equals 18 residues. CDR3 loop: CASSEGTGVLSAKNIQYF. The CDR3 region has the DNA TGCGCCAGCAGCGAAGGGACAGGGGTTTTGTCGGCCAAAAACATTCAGTACTTC.

The V call is TRBV28, the J call TRBJ2-7; perhaps TRBD1 as D (6 bases). The CDR3 totals 15 residues. The V gene's germline CDR1 is MDHEN and CDR2 SYDVKM. Between the trimmed V and J ends, which lost 4 bases and 2 bases, there was a span of 15 bases. As DNA, the CDR3 is TGTGCCAGCAGTTCTCACAGGGCCTCCCCCTACGAGCAGTACTTC. Protein product: CASSSHRASPYEQYF.

This clone was found a few times. The V gene is TRBV19, the J gene TRBJ1-4, with D perhaps matching TRBD1 (5 bases). The CDR3 runs to 13 residues. The ends were cut back, 5 bases at V and 8 bases at J, with 12 bases in the middle. Per germline, CDR1 LNHDA and CDR2 SQIVND (reference sequence). The CDR3, as DNA: TGTGCCAGTAGTGGGGGGGGAAGGGAAAAACTGTTTTTT. Its protein product is CASSGGGREKLFF.

With regard to this clone: The junction departs from germline at one end; a sequencing error may be responsible. Other DNA sequences from this sample encode an identical CDR3 as well. J is TRBJ2-3 and V is TRBV14; tentative D call: TRBD1 (6 bases). Germline loops: CDR1 SGHDN, CDR2 FVKESK. CDR3 size: 13 residues. The CDR3 region has the DNA TGTGCCAGTAGCCCCTTCGCAGGGGTTGCGCAGTATTTT. It translates to CASSPFAGVAQYF.

The rearrangement uses TRBV2 and TRBJ2-5; D ambiguous. The CDR3 is made up of 12 amino acids. Trimming pared 3 bases from V and 5 bases from J, leaving 7 bases between. The germline CDR1 and CDR2 sequences are SNHLY and FYNNEI. The CDR3 DNA is TGTGCCAGCAGTGAGCAGGTTGAGACCCAGTACTTC. Its translation: CASSEQVETQYF.

The J gene is TRBJ2-1, the V gene TRBV27, with D tentatively TRBD1 (6 bases). The germline gives CDR1 MNHEY, CDR2 SMNVEV (reference sequence). This CDR3 has 15 amino acids. The V end lost 6 bases, the J end lost 1 base, and 13 bases lay between the germline ends. The DNA for the CDR3 is TGTGCCAGCAGACAACAGGGCAGGTCCTACAATGAGCAGTTCTTC. Translated: CASRQQGRSYNEQFF.

The chain combines TRBV6-1 with TRBJ2-5; a weak D match, TRBD1 (6 bases). The germline V and J ends were trimmed by 2 bases and 1 base, with 14 bases remaining between them. The CDR3 loop spans 16 amino acids. The germline V gene encodes CDR1 MNHNS and CDR2 SASEGT. CDR3 sequence (DNA): TGTGCCAGCAGTGAAAGATTGGGGGCAGCCCAAGAGACCCAGTACTTC. As protein: CASSERLGAAQETQYF.

V usage is TRBV4-1 and J usage is TRBJ1-2; TRBD1 might be the D (5 bases). In germline, CDR1 is MGHRA, CDR2 YSYEKL. The CDR3 has 15 residues. Deletions cut 1 base from V and 2 bases from J, with 11 bases between. CDR3 region: CASSQGARVNYGYTF. In DNA form, the CDR3 reads TGCGCCAGCAGCCAAGGGGCCAGGGTAAACTATGGCTACACCTTC.

The rearrangement joins TRBV11-3 to TRBJ2-4, with a possible D match to TRBD2 (5 bases). The V end was cut by 5 bases, the J end by 8 bases, with 19 bases between. The CDR3 runs 15 residues. From germline, CDR1 is SGHNT and CDR2 YENEEA. Written as DNA, the CDR3 is TGTGCCAGCAGCATCTACCGGGATTCGGGTGACATTCAGTACTTC. It yields the protein CASSIYRDSGDIQYF.

The chain couples TRBV19 to TRBJ1-1, with a possible D match to TRBD1 (5 bases). Trimming stripped 0 bases from V and 1 base from J, with 9 bases between. The V gene's germline CDR1 is LNHDA and CDR2 SQIVND (reference sequence). The CDR3 runs 15 residues. The CDR3 sequence is CASSIDRDGNTEAFF. CDR3 DNA: TGTGCCAGTAGTATAGATCGGGACGGGAACACTGAAGCTTTCTTT.

This sequence joins TRBV7-9 and TRBJ2-7; D gene ambiguous. The CDR3 has 15 residues. Germline V gene data show CDR1 as SEHNR and CDR2 as FQNEAQ (reference sequence). V lost 2 bases, J lost 4 bases, and 15 bases lay in between. CDR3 sequence (DNA): TGTGCCAGCAGCTTAAGGTCGGCAACGAATTACGAGCAGTACTTC. Its protein product is CASSLRSATNYEQYF.

This sequence joins TRBV4-2 and TRBJ1-2, with D possibly matching TRBD1 (6 bases). The CDR3 consists of 15 residues. From germline, CDR1 is LGHNA and CDR2 YNFKEQ. The germline V and J ends were trimmed by 0 bases and 7 bases, with 15 bases remaining between them. For the CDR3, the DNA is TGTGCCAGCAGCCAAGAACAGGGCATTTTAGGTGGCTACACCTTC. Protein: CASSQEQGILGGYTF.

V and J are TRBV29-1 and TRBJ1-1, with D possibly matching TRBD1 (5 bases). Germline CDR1 and CDR2: SQVTM and ANQGSEA. V lost 2 bases, J lost 5 bases, and 12 bases lay in between. This CDR3 is 13 amino acids long. The CDR3 sequence is CSVEIGVETEAFF. CDR3 DNA: TGCAGCGTTGAAATAGGGGTGGAAACTGAAGCTTTCTTT.